The next 20 T cell receptor beta chains were all read from a single sample in a study of blood T cell repertoires in COVID-19. Profiling relied on immunoSEQ multiplex PCR, and the TCRdb table lists in-frame clones only, not all of them. The sample has over 120,000 clones, roughly 80% seen once. Sample: peripheral blood. The source is a woman of 80 years or more with acute or convalescent COVID-19.

This rearrangement joins TRBV7-9 to TRBJ1-1, with D maybe TRBD1 (5 bases). Per germline, CDR1 SEHNR and CDR2 FQNEAQ (reference sequence). The CDR3 totals 14 residues. Trimming removed 8 bases from V and 7 bases from J, with 20 bases in between. The CDR3: CASGLLPGGGEAFF. For the CDR3, the DNA is TGTGCCAGCGGGTTGCTCCCCGGGGGGGGTGAAGCTTTCTTT.

The chain recombines TRBV7-3 with TRBJ1-1; D not resolved. This CDR3 region has 12 residues. The germline V gene has CDR1 SGHTA and CDR2 FQGTGA. Between the trimmed V and J ends, which lost 5 bases and 8 bases, there was a span of 12 bases. CDR3 region: CASSRSLAEAFF. In DNA, the CDR3 is TGTGCCAGCAGCCGGAGTCTGGCCGAAGCTTTCTTT. The complete variable domain, with remaining parts taken from reference TRBV7-3 and TRBJ1-1, reads GAGVSQTPSNKVTEKGKYVELRCDPISGHTALYWYRQSLGQGPEFLIYFQGTGAADDSGLPNDRFFAVRPEGSVSTLKIQRTERGDSAVYLCASSRSLAEAFFGQGTRLTVV.

This clone was seen once. The chain couples TRBV19 to TRBJ1-2, with 9 bases fitting TRBD1. The CDR3 loop spans 14 amino acids. The J segment lost 0 bases and the V segment lost 6 bases, leaving 2 bases of the junction unmatched. Looked up from germline, CDR1 is LNHDA and CDR2 is SQIVND (reference sequence). CDR3 sequence (DNA): TGTGCCAGTAGCCGGGACAGGGCTAACTATGGCTACACCTTC. Translation: CASSRDRANYGYTF.

The rearrangement links TRBV5-1 to TRBJ1-4; 7 bases agree with TRBD1. Germline loops: CDR1 SGHRS, CDR2 YFSETQ. J gave up 8 bases and V 5 bases, and 6 bases lay outside the gene matches. This CDR3 has 13 residues. The DNA of the CDR3 is TGCGCCAGCAGGGTTCAGGGGGGCGAAAAACTGTTTTTT. It translates to CASRVQGGEKLFF. Full variable domain (missing parts from reference TRBV5-1 and TRBJ1-4): KAGVTQTPRYLIKTRGQQVTLSCSPISGHRSVSWYQQTPGQGLQFLFEYFSETQRNKGNFPGRFSGRQFSNSRSEMNVSTLELGDSALYLCASRVQGGEKLFFGSGTQLSVL.

The chain is built from TRBV7-3 and TRBJ1-1; the D gene is possibly TRBD1 (5 bases). CDR3 length: 14 amino acids. V shed 7 bases and J shed 3 bases, with 15 bases lying between them. CDR1 SGHTA and CDR2 FQGTGA come from the germline V gene. CDR3 sequence reads: CASKSGTGDTEAFF. The CDR3, as DNA: TGTGCCAGCAAGAGCGGGACTGGAGACACTGAAGCTTTCTTT.

This chain uses TRBV19 with TRBJ1-1, with 7 bases identical to TRBD1. CDR3 length: 15 amino acids. Germline V gives CDR1 LNHDA, CDR2 SQIVND (reference sequence). Trimming cost V 4 bases and J 4 bases; bases outside gene matches: 9. Written as DNA, the CDR3 is TGTGCCAGTAGTAGGACAGGAAGGTCAATCACTGAAGCTTTCTTT. It yields the protein CASSRTGRSITEAFF.

The V and J genes are TRBV27 and TRBJ2-5, with D possibly TRBD1 on 6 matching bases. V was clipped by 6 bases and J by 4 bases, with 21 bases between them. Germline values: CDR1 MNHEY, CDR2 SMNVEV (reference sequence). The CDR3 length is 16 residues. The CDR3 DNA follows: TGTGCCAGCAGCTCCCGCTACTTTGGGGGCCGAGAGACCCAGTACTTC. Translation: CASSSRYFGGRETQYF.

DNA of the CDR3: TGTGCCAGTATCTGTCGGAAATGGGACAGGGTGACGAACACTGAAGCTTTCTTT. It is translated as CASICRKWDRVTNTEAFF. This rearrangement joins TRBV19 to TRBJ1-1; TRBD1 matches 9 bases. CDR3 length equals 18 residues. The germline V gene has CDR1 LNHDA and CDR2 SQIVND (reference sequence). With 7 bases clipped from V and 1 base from J, the junction kept 16 bases outside the gene matches.

This chain links TRBV6-4 with TRBJ1-1; D not certain. CDR1 is MRHNA and CDR2 is SNTAGT in the germline V gene. Trimming left V 5 bases short and J 0 bases short, with 7 bases between. This CDR3 contains 13 residues. The CDR3 DNA sequence: TGTGCCAGCAGTCCAGGCATGAACACTGAAGCTTTCTTT. Its protein product is CASSPGMNTEAFF.

The chain employs TRBV2 and TRBJ1-6; D not resolved. Trimming shortened V by 10 bases and J by 9 bases, and 13 bases separated the two germline ends. CDR1 and CDR2 from the germline V gene are SNHLY and FYNNEI. CDR3 length: 12 residues. The CDR3 reads CATRAEGSPLHF. The CDR3 DNA reads TGTGCCACTCGGGCGGAGGGTTCACCCCTCCACTTT.

This chain uses TRBV3-1 (or the pseudogene TRBV3-2) with TRBJ1-2, with 7 positions matching TRBD1. The germline V gene encodes CDR1 LGHDT and CDR2 YNNKEL (reference sequence). Losses at the gene ends were 1 base for V and 4 bases for J; bases not matched to a gene: 12. CDR3 length: 17 residues. CDR3 residues: CASSQAQKGQQIYGYTF. DNA for the CDR3: TGTGCCAGCAGCCAAGCTCAGAAGGGACAGCAAATCTATGGCTACACCTTC.

This chain links TRBV6-1 with TRBJ2-3; 8 nucleotides line up with TRBD1. V lost 2 bases and J lost 5; bases outside the gene matches: 6. The CDR3 is 15 residues long. Germline assignment: CDR1 MNHNS and CDR2 SASEGT. The CDR3, as DNA: TGTGCCAGCAGTGAAAGCAGGGGGCCAATAGATACGCAGTATTTT. Its translation is CASSESRGPIDTQYF.

This chain links TRBV27 with TRBJ2-7; 10 nucleotides match TRBD1. Germline-derived CDR1 and CDR2 are MNHEY and SMNVEV (reference sequence). The V segment lost 2 bases and the J segment 0 bases; nucleotides outside the gene matches: 10. The CDR3 length is 18 residues. DNA for the CDR3: TGTGCCAGCAGTTTAAGGGCCGGGACAGGGGCTGCCTCCTACGAGCAGTACTTC. Its protein is CASSLRAGTGAASYEQYF.

The rearrangement joins TRBV6-1 to TRBJ1-5; no definite D call. The ends were cut back, 1 base at V and 4 bases at J, with 11 bases in the middle. The CDR3 sequence is 15 residues long. Germline CDR1 and CDR2: MNHNS and SASEGT. This chain's CDR3 is CASSEGAVVNQPQHF. DNA for the CDR3: TGTGCCAGCAGTGAAGGAGCCGTCGTAAATCAGCCCCAGCATTTT.

This chain joins TRBV6-1 and TRBJ1-2; 8 bases are shared with TRBD1. The germline V gene encodes CDR1 MNHNS and CDR2 SASEGT. V was clipped by 4 bases and J by 7 bases; unmatched bases: 17. The CDR3 runs 17 residues. This CDR3 is CASSARTGYLDRVGYTF. The DNA of the CDR3 is TGTGCCAGCAGTGCTCGGACAGGGTATCTTGATCGAGTTGGCTACACCTTC.

V usage is TRBV27 and J usage is TRBJ1-2; possible D gene TRBD1, 5 bases. The CDR3 has 15 amino acids. V lost 5 bases and J lost 2, with 15 bases in between. From germline, CDR1 is MNHEY and CDR2 SMNVEV (reference sequence). Written as DNA, the CDR3 is TGTGCCAGCAGTCGACAAACTCGGGGGAACTATGGCTACACCTTC. Translated: CASSRQTRGNYGYTF.

The chain is built from TRBV10-1 and TRBJ2-7, with a possible D match to TRBD1 (6 bases). Germline V CDR1 and CDR2: WNHNN, SYGVQD (reference sequence). The CDR3 runs to 13 residues. Between the trimmed V and J ends, which lost 5 bases and 5 bases, there was a span of 13 bases. The DNA of the CDR3 is TGCGCCAGCAGTCGTCGTCGACAGGACGAGCAGTACTTC. This encodes CASSRRRQDEQYF.

The rearrangement joins TRBV10-3 to TRBJ1-6; D may be TRBD1 (6 bases). CDR3 length equals 16 residues. Germline CDR1 ENHRY, CDR2 SYGVKD. V was shortened by 3 bases and J by 5 bases, with 14 bases between the two germline ends. The CDR3 here is CAISELQGGNNSPLHF. The CDR3 coding sequence is TGTGCCATCAGTGAACTACAGGGTGGGAATAATTCACCCCTCCACTTT.

The chain couples TRBV7-2 to TRBJ1-6, with D possibly being TRBD1 (5 bases). Trimming took off 4 bases at V and 8 bases at J, with 15 bases between the two ends. This CDR3 contains 15 residues. Germline assignment: CDR1 SGHTA and CDR2 FQGNSA. In DNA form, the CDR3 reads TGTGCCAGCAGCTATGGGAGGGGCGGCTATTCACCCCTCCACTTT. This gives the protein CASSYGRGGYSPLHF.

V is TRBV7-9 and J is TRBJ1-2; D may be TRBD1 (5 bases). Germline CDR1 SEHNR, CDR2 FQNEAQ (reference sequence). The CDR3 covers 12 residues. With 4 bases removed from V and 5 bases from J, the gap between germline ends came to 8 bases. CDR3 amino acids: CASSSSGYGYTF. DNA of the CDR3: TGTGCCAGCAGCTCCTCAGGGTATGGCTACACCTTC.